The 19 T cell receptor beta chains listed next were all sequenced from one sample in a study of glioma-infiltrating T cells. The iRepertoire nested amplicon-rescue multiplex PCR amplified TCR alpha and beta CDR3s from RNA. TCRdb re-called the multiplex PCR reads through MiXCR, storing one row per CDR3 protein. The sample holds under 200,000 distinct CDR3 sequences, 32% seen once. The sequencing sample was made of glioma tissue, nonneoplastic brain tissue, or PBMCs (not recorded which). The receptors stem from a human donor with low-grade glioma or glioblastoma, undergoing nonglioma brain surgery, or in good health (not recorded which).

This clonotype was seen a few times. V is TRBV29-1 and J is TRBJ2-7; 7 nucleotides agree with TRBD1. The junction had 9 bases not matched to a gene; V was cut back by 7 bases and J by 3 bases. The CDR3 sequence is 13 residues long. Per germline, CDR1 SQVTM and CDR2 ANQGSEA. CDR3 amino acids: CSAGEGAVYEQYF. DNA for the CDR3: TGCAGCGCCGGAGAGGGGGCGGTCTACGAGCAGTACTTC.

As regards this clonotype: A junction boundary mismatches the germline segment, possibly from a read error. This sequence joins TRBV6-2 or TRBV6-3 and TRBJ2-5; 9 bases are shared with TRBD1. CDR3 length: 13 residues. CDR1 and CDR2 (germline): MNHEY, SVGEGT. In nucleotides, the CDR3 is TGTGCCAGCAGTGAACGACAGGGGGATACCCACTACTTC. It is translated as CASSERQGDTHYF.

There are a few counts of this clonotype. V gene TRBV4-1 combines with J gene TRBJ2-7; a weak D match, TRBD2 (5 bases). The germline gives CDR1 MGHRA, CDR2 YSYEKL. The CDR3 extends over 13 amino acids. Trimming removed 4 bases from V and 5 bases from J, with 12 bases in between. This CDR3 reads CASSLVGGDEQYF. The DNA of the CDR3 is TGCGCCAGCAGCCTCGTAGGAGGAGACGAGCAGTACTTC.

Note on this clonotype: An end of the junction does not agree with germline; a read error may underlie this. The genes are TRBV20-1 and TRBJ1-2, with 7 nucleotides matching TRBD1. Germline CDR1 is DFQATT and CDR2 is SNEGSKA (reference sequence). The CDR3 sequence is 13 residues long. The CDR3 here is CSARVTGYYGDTF. As DNA, the CDR3 is TGCAGTGCTAGGGTGACAGGGTACTATGGCGACACCTTC.

About this clonotype itself: A much larger clone is a single base away; this may be a read error. J is TRBJ2-7 and V is TRBV7-2; a possible D gene is TRBD2 (5 bases). From germline, CDR1 is SGHTA and CDR2 FQGNSA. The CDR3 contains 15 residues. V lost 0 bases, J lost 0 bases, and 9 bases lay in between. The CDR3 here is CASSLAVGSSYEQYF. In nucleotides, the CDR3 is TGTGCCAGCAGCTTAGCGGTAGGGAGCTCCTACGAGCAGTACTTC.

A note on this clonotype: One base away lies a much larger clone, so this may be a sequencing read error. The V call is TRBV24-1, the J call TRBJ1-2; D perhaps matches TRBD1 (5 bases). V lost 4 bases and J lost 1, with 9 bases in between. The germline gives CDR1 KGHDR, CDR2 SFDVKD. The length of the CDR3 is 14 residues. Here the CDR3 DNA reads TGTGCCACCAGTGACCAGACAGTTAACTATGGCTACACCTTC. Translated, it gives CATSDQTVNYGYTF.

This clonotype appeared many times. The chain uses TRBV5-6 and TRBJ1-2; D is undetermined. The germline CDR1 and CDR2 sequences are SGHDT and YYEEEE. Trimming shortened V by 4 bases and J by 2 bases, and 12 bases separated the two germline ends. The CDR3 is 14 residues long. CDR3 coding DNA: TGTGCCAGCAGCCCGCGGTGGTGGAACTATGGCTACACCTTC. It encodes CASSPRWWNYGYTF.

This clonotype was observed many times. V usage is TRBV7-2 and J usage is TRBJ2-5, with D possibly matching TRBD1 (5 bases). The CDR3 consists of 14 residues. V was shortened by 0 bases and J by 7 bases, with 12 bases between the two germline ends. The germline gives CDR1 SGHTA, CDR2 FQGNSA. CDR3 amino acids: CASSLARQGRTQYF. CDR3 sequence (DNA): TGTGCCAGCAGCTTAGCGCGGCAGGGAAGGACCCAGTACTTC. The full variable domain, rest sourced from reference TRBV7-2 and TRBJ2-5, is GAGVSQSPSNKVTEKGKDVELRCDPISGHTALYWYRQSLGQGLEFLIYFQGNSAPDKSGLPSDRFSAERTGGSVSTLTIQRTQQEDSAVYLCASSLARQGRTQYFGPGTRLLVL.

V is TRBV5-1 and J is TRBJ2-7, with D uncertain. The CDR3 totals 14 residues. The V and J ends lost 4 bases and 7 bases respectively, with 18 bases between them. Germline loops: CDR1 SGHRS, CDR2 YFSETQ. The CDR3 DNA reads TGCGCCAGCAGCGACCGAATCTCCCGAACAGAGCAGTACTTC. Translated, it gives CASSDRISRTEQYF. Variable domain in full (rest from reference TRBV5-1 and TRBJ2-7): KAGVTQTPRYLIKTRGQQVTLSCSPISGHRSVSWYQQTPGQGLQFLFEYFSETQRNKGNFPGRFSGRQFSNSRSEMNVSTLELGDSALYLCASSDRISRTEQYFGPGTRLTVT.

The table lists this clonotype with many counts. This sequence joins TRBV10-3 and TRBJ1-1; maybe TRBD1 (6 bases). In germline, CDR1 is ENHRY, CDR2 SYGVKD. V lost 4 bases and J 0 bases, leaving 12 bases between the germline ends. The CDR3 extends over 15 amino acids. CDR3 sequence (DNA): TGTGCCATCAGTGCTTGGACAGATATGAACACTGAAGCTTTCTTT. Its translation is CAISAWTDMNTEAFF.

This clonotype was picked up many times. The rearrangement links TRBV28 to TRBJ2-3, with D perhaps matching TRBD2 (5 bases). The CDR3 runs to 13 residues. Germline assignment: CDR1 MDHEN and CDR2 SYDVKM. V was trimmed by 7 bases and J by 1 base, leaving 9 bases between them. CDR3 sequence reads: CASTPRGTDTQYF. CDR3 coding DNA: TGTGCCAGCACCCCGAGGGGCACAGATACGCAGTATTTT.

The chain employs TRBV7-2 and TRBJ1-2, with D hard to call. Germline CDR1 reads SGHTA; CDR2 reads FQGNSA. This CDR3 has 13 amino acids. V shed 7 bases and J shed 8 bases, with 17 bases lying between them. The CDR3 bases are TGTGCCAGCACCCCGTATCTACAGTCCGGCTACACCTTC. As protein: CASTPYLQSGYTF.

As regards this clonotype: Possible read error: a much larger clone is one base away. This chain joins TRBV7-2 and TRBJ2-3; 8 bases match TRBD2. The CDR3 contains 16 residues. Germline lookup yields CDR1 SGHTA and CDR2 FQGNSA. This chain's CDR3 is CASGLWTSRRTDTQYF. CDR3 sequence (DNA): TGTGCCAGCGGCTTATGGACTAGCAGGCGCACAGATACGCAGTATTTT.

About this clonotype itself: Since a much larger clone is just one base distant, this may be a read error. The rearrangement uses TRBV29-1 and TRBJ2-5; the D gene is possibly TRBD1 (5 bases). The V gene's germline CDR1 is SQVTM and CDR2 ANQGSEA. The CDR3 sequence is 13 residues long. The chain's CDR3 is CSVSPTGQETKYF. The DNA for the CDR3 is TGCAGCGTCAGCCCTACAGGTCAAGAGACCAAGTACTTC. Complete variable domain (other parts from reference TRBV29-1 and TRBJ2-5): SAVISQKPSRDICQRGTSLTIQCQVDSQVTMMFWYRQQPGQSLTLIATANQGSEATYESGFVIDKFPISRPNLTFSTLTVSNMSPEDSSIYLCSVSPTGQETKYFGPGTRLLVL.

Many counts were recorded for this clonotype. The rearrangement uses TRBV11-2 and TRBJ2-3; TRBD1 aligns across 10 bases. CDR3 size: 15 residues. The V segment lost 4 bases and the J segment 3 bases; nucleotides outside the gene matches: 4. Germline CDR1 is SGHAT and CDR2 is FQNNGV. The CDR3 DNA reads TGTGCCAGCAGCTCGGGACAGGGGTTGACAGATACGCAGTATTTT. Its protein product is CASSSGQGLTDTQYF.

V is TRBV25-1 and J is TRBJ2-5; 13 bases agree with TRBD2. From germline, CDR1 is MGHDK and CDR2 SYGVNS. The CDR3 loop spans 17 amino acids. The ends lost 1 base at V and 0 bases at J; junction bases unmatched: 2. The chain's CDR3 is CASSELTSGGHQETQYF. The CDR3 DNA is TGTGCCAGCAGTGAATTGACTAGCGGGGGGCACCAAGAGACCCAGTACTTC.

In this sample, this clonotype turned up many times. V usage is TRBV6-1 and J usage is TRBJ2-3, with 7 nucleotides matching TRBD2. The V gene's germline CDR1 is MNHNS and CDR2 SASEGT. V lost 7 bases to trimming and J lost 1 base; unmatched junction nucleotides: 11. The CDR3 sequence is 16 residues long. CDR3 sequence reads: CASTTDSGVGTDTQYF. The CDR3 DNA sequence: TGTGCCAGCACTACCGACAGCGGGGTAGGCACAGATACGCAGTATTTT.

The table lists this clonotype with many counts. This sequence joins TRBV20-1 and TRBJ2-5, with D possibly TRBD2 on 5 matching bases. V lost 5 bases, J lost 0 bases, and 16 bases lay in between. CDR1 DFQATT and CDR2 SNEGSKA come from the germline V gene (reference sequence). CDR3 length: 15 residues. This CDR3 is CSASGRRADQETQYF. DNA of the CDR3: TGCAGTGCTTCCGGGCGTAGAGCGGACCAAGAGACCCAGTACTTC.

In its sample, this clonotype was seen many times. The CDR3 loop is CSARLPPGPGSYNEQFF. The CDR3 region has the DNA TGCAGTGCTAGACTACCCCCCGGCCCGGGCTCCTACAATGAGCAGTTCTTC. J is TRBJ2-1 and V is TRBV20-1; no clear D gene. The CDR3 contains 17 residues. Germline V CDR1 and CDR2: DFQATT, SNEGSKA (reference sequence). Trimming left V 2 bases short and J 0 bases short, with 17 bases between.